This TCR beta chain stems from a study of blood T cells in healthy people across ages. The second PCR ran about 6 to 12 cycles with a sample-barcoded 5' primer and J-beta primers. Via MiXCR, TCRdb re-called the 5' RACE reads, giving one row per CDR3 protein. This table holds roughly 1,100,000 distinct CDR3 sequences, 25% found once. CDR1 is SGDLS, CDR2 YYNGEE, per germline. V gave up 6 bases and J gave up 8 bases, with 12 bases separating them. This CDR3 has 13 amino acids. The same specimen was also included in a second study, on T cells of mothers and their children. That paper states: Samples were obtained from three healthy Caucasian mothers and their six children. Each child gave some 3 million TCR beta CDR3 reads (each mother, over 8.5 million).

This receptor was taken from a girl aged 2-9 years in good health. The V and J genes are TRBV9 and TRBJ1-6; no clear D gene. Specimen: blood. This CDR3 is CASTREADSPLHF. The CDR3, as DNA: TGTGCCAGCACCCGGGAAGCAGATTCACCCCTCCACTTT.